The rows below give T cell receptor beta chains drawn from one sample of a study of technical replicates of blood from several donors. Profiling relied on immunoSEQ multiplex PCR, and the TCRdb table lists in-frame clones only, not all of them. The profile shows roughly 80,000 clones, around nine tenths of them singletons. Sequencing used T cells isolated from PBMCs. The receptors were gathered from a human donor in good health. Both conserved end residues are part of each CDR3. Some rows mark clone size as missing; the rest say once, few, many or name a class of expanded clone.

>TRBV2|TRBJ2-7|once
CASSPSSYEQYF
>TRBV29-1|TRBJ1-2|-
CSVEPISTGPPGYTF
>TRBV5-1|TRBJ2-5|once
CASSLDGGQETQYF
>TRBV5-1|TRBJ2-1|once
CASSLGGFLAGGQNEQFF
>TRBV30|TRBJ1-2|-
CAWSANRLDGYTF
>TRBV9|TRBJ1-3|-
CASDNNPGQGAGGNTIYF
>TRBV19|TRBJ1-5|-
CASSPIGQGGNQPQHF
>TRBV18|TRBJ1-4|-
CASSSQGAASTNEKLFF
>TRBV5-1|TRBJ2-7|-
CASSFDRGRREQYF
>TRBV18|TRBJ1-2|-
CASSPPGSGVRGYTF
>TRBV7-3|TRBJ1-2|-
CASSSNSGTTGGYTF
>TRBV4-3|TRBJ2-2|-
CASSRAAGGTGELFF
>TRBV7-3|TRBJ2-2|-
CASSSQGFANTGELFF
>TRBV7-3|TRBJ1-1|few
CASSPDRGRNTEAFF
>TRBV5-1|TRBJ2-7|-
CASSLSTTAYEQYF
>TRBV7-9|TRBJ2-2|-
CASSLKSGRARDTGELFF
>TRBV6-6|TRBJ2-2|-
CASNTGTVNTGELFF
>TRBV25-1|TRBJ2-6|-
CASSAGVSGANVLTF
>TRBV27|TRBJ2-7|-
CASSLRGAWGEQYF
>TRBV5-1|TRBJ2-7|-
CASSGTSDRDRYEQYF
>TRBV2|TRBJ2-5|-
CASSDGLAGGETQYF
>TRBV7-2|TRBJ2-7|-
CASSLFAGGHSYEQYF
>TRBV19|TRBJ1-1|-
CASSLGQGRGNTEAFF
>TRBV11-2|TRBJ2-6|few
CASSLLLDSGANVLTF
>TRBV28|TRBJ2-5|few
CASTGTGGRPETQYF
>TRBV5-1|TRBJ2-1|once
CASSKTSGGYNEQFF
>TRBV5-4|TRBJ2-6|-
CASSLELSGANVLTF
>TRBV18|TRBJ1-1|few
CASSPLDSSTEAFF
>TRBV29-1|TRBJ1-2|-
CSVYRYGYTF
>TRBV28|TRBJ2-2|-
CAVPGWGGELFF
>TRBV10-3|TRBJ2-6|-
CAISDVWTGYSGANVLTF
>TRBV5-4|TRBJ1-2|once
CASSSAKDREYGYTF
>TRBV19|TRBJ2-5|-
CASTDSTGLETQYF
>TRBV9|TRBJ2-7|-
CASSAGAGGNYEQYF
>TRBV11-2|TRBJ2-7|-
CASSPGLAGTYEQYF
>TRBV5-6|TRBJ2-1|-
CASSPKREGLNEQFF
>TRBV5-1|TRBJ2-7|-
CASSLGGQFEQYF
>TRBV6-1|TRBJ1-2|few
CASSARTGTGGYGYTF
>TRBV6-1|TRBJ1-3|-
CASSATGTGFYYSGNTIYF
>TRBV6-5|TRBJ1-1|few
CASSYSQSTEAFF
>TRBV6-6|TRBJ1-2|-
CASSYGQGQYGYTF
>TRBV7-2|TRBJ2-3|-
CASRKTATDTQYF
>TRBV11-2|TRBJ2-4|-
CASSLSGNVLAKNIQYF
>TRBV7-9|TRBJ2-1|-
CASRGDRLNNEQFF
>TRBV29-1|TRBJ1-5|-
CSAITQAGMGNQPQHF
>TRBV10-3|TRBJ1-2|-
CAIGQGDGYTF
>TRBV2|TRBJ2-2|once
CASTEGLSWAGELFF
>TRBV11-2|TRBJ2-4|-
CASSWGTEGNIQYF